What follows are 24 T cell receptor beta chains derived from one specimen sequenced in a study of tumor-infiltrating lymphocytes in primary liver carcinoma (dated by TCRdb to between 2016 and 2019). TCRdb names Illumina HiSeq 2500 as the instrument used. Using a constant-region primer and ProtoScript II reverse transcriptase, TCRbeta-specific cDNA was reverse-transcribed from around 520 ng total RNA. The TCRbeta libraries were prepared through three rounds of nested multiplex PCR following a slightly modified ARM-PCR procedure. Each of the first two PCR rounds ran for about 10 cycles using multiplex TRBV1-TRBV30 forward primers together with a Cbeta reverse primer. Using fastp at Q25 and MiXCR, TCRdb reprocessed the public reads and kept productive beta chains. A single entry per CDR3 protein holds the most common genes and DNA from its merged rows. This sample gives about 180,000 distinct CDR3 sequences in total; 50% to 75% of them show up just once. The ten largest clonotypes hold around three quarters of the sample.

Blood RNA was extracted from unsorted whole blood with TRIzol reagent; germline DNA came from the DNeasy Blood & Tissue kit. Source material: peripheral blood. All receptors come from a man between 35 and 55 years old with primary liver carcinoma and hepatitis B virus infection.

The V call is TRBV5-4, the J call TRBJ2-1; 7 bases line up with TRBD2. V shed 5 bases and J 7 bases; nucleotides not matched to a gene: 12. CDR3 length: 15 amino acids. Germline loops: CDR1 SGHNT, CDR2 YYREEE (reference sequence). This chain's CDR3 is CASSPASGPFNEQFF. CDR3 DNA sequence: TGTGCCAGCAGTCCGGCTAGCGGACCCTTTAATGAGCAGTTCTTC.

This rearrangement joins TRBV12-3 or TRBV12-4 to TRBJ2-1; 12 positions match TRBD2. This CDR3 contains 16 residues. The junction had 7 bases not matched to a gene; V was cut back by 6 bases and J by 4 bases. CDR3 sequence reads: CASSLGLAGRYNEQFF. The CDR3 nucleotides are TGTGCCAGCAGCCTCGGACTAGCGGGACGGTACAATGAGCAGTTCTTC.

This clonotype came up a few times. The chain joins TRBV4-1 to TRBJ2-1; 10 nucleotides match TRBD2. Germline CDR1 reads MGHRA; CDR2 reads YSYEKL. Unmatched junction bases numbered 9, after V lost 3 bases and J lost 10 bases. The length of the CDR3 is 15 residues. CDR3 sequence reads: CASSHGSGRAVEQFF. The CDR3 DNA sequence: TGCGCCAGCAGCCACGGGAGCGGGAGGGCCGTGGAGCAGTTCTTC.

Details on this clonotype: One end of the junction varies from germline; a read error may be responsible. The chain has TRBV4-1 and TRBJ2-7; 8 bases are shared with TRBD2. From germline, CDR1 is MGHRA and CDR2 YSYEKL. CDR3 length: 16 residues. DNA of the CDR3: TGCGCCAGCAACCACATTCCCGGGACTAGAGCCCACGATCAGTACTTC. Translated, it gives CASNHIPGTRAHDQYF.

This clonotype came up many times. This chain uses TRBV11-2 with TRBJ2-1; 9 bases align to TRBD2. The J segment lost 4 bases and the V segment lost 1 base, leaving 2 bases of the junction unmatched. Germline V gene lookup returns CDR1 SGHAT and CDR2 FQNNGV. The CDR3 extends over 15 amino acids. The CDR3 sequence: CASSLVTSGYNEQFF. In DNA, the CDR3 is TGTGCCAGCAGCTTAGTGACTAGCGGATACAATGAGCAGTTCTTC.

As for this clonotype: Here the CDR3 omits its conserved ending phenylalanine or tryptophan, so a read error is the likely source. It is unclear where the CDR3 begins or ends on the DNA, so no DNA is shown, and the CDR3 is as TCRdb lists it. The chain links TRBV11-2 to TRBJ2-3; no check of the table's D call, TRBD2, against the DNA was made. Germline V gene lookup returns CDR1 SGHAT and CDR2 FQNNGV. The CDR3 has 15 amino acids, counting both end residues. The CDR3 loop is CASSSLALRSDTKYY.

Only a few counts were recorded for this clonotype. V is TRBV10-3 and J is TRBJ2-7; 8 bases align to TRBD1. Trimming cost V 3 bases and J 1 base; bases outside gene matches: 8. The germline gives CDR1 ENHRY, CDR2 SYGVKD. There are 16 residues in the CDR3. The CDR3 sequence: CAISEPGQGVSYEQYF. The DNA for the CDR3 is TGTGCCATCAGTGAACCAGGACAGGGAGTTTCCTACGAGCAGTACTTC.

This clonotype was recorded only once. The junction departs from the called germline gene at one end, perhaps through a read error. The chain has TRBV5-6 and TRBJ2-1; D is possibly TRBD2 (5 bases). The length of the CDR3 is 15 residues. CDR1 is SGHDT and CDR2 is YYEEEE in the germline V gene. CDR3 coding DNA: TGTGCCAGCAGCTTGATGGACTCCACCTACAATGGGCAGTTCTTC. Its translation: CASSLMDSTYNGQFF.

Turning to this clonotype: Since a much larger clone is just one base distant, this may be a read error. The chain carries TRBV4-2 and TRBJ2-5; no clear D. Trimming removed 4 bases from V and 4 bases from J, with 10 bases in between. Germline values: CDR1 LGHNA, CDR2 YNFKEQ. CDR3 length equals 13 residues. The CDR3 protein is CASSLRMSETQYF. CDR3 DNA sequence: TGTGCCAGCAGCCTAAGGATGTCAGAGACCCAGTACTTC.

The chain joins TRBV4-1 to TRBJ1-5; weak D call: TRBD1 (6 bases). This CDR3 region has 15 residues. Germline V gene data show CDR1 as MGHRA and CDR2 as YSYEKL. V lost 0 bases to trimming and J lost 7 bases, with 13 bases between them. CDR3: CASSQDQGKEQPQHF. In DNA form, the CDR3 reads TGCGCCAGCAGCCAAGATCAGGGGAAAGAGCAGCCCCAGCATTTT.

J is TRBJ2-2 and V is TRBV6-5; 9 nucleotides agree with TRBD1. The ends lost 0 bases at V and 6 bases at J; junction bases unmatched: 11. Germline V gene lookup returns CDR1 MNHEY and CDR2 SVGAGI. The CDR3 is made up of 18 amino acids. The CDR3 DNA follows: TGTGCCAGCAGTTACTCCTCGCCGGGACAGGGATGGGCCGGGGAGCTGTTTTTT. It translates to CASSYSSPGQGWAGELFF.

Turning to this clonotype: Because it lacks the conserved phenylalanine or tryptophan at the end, this CDR3 is likely a read error. The chain has TRBV11-3 and TRBJ2-1, with 11 bases that match TRBD2. Germline-derived CDR1 and CDR2 are SGHNT and YENEEA. This CDR3 is built from 20 residues. The CDR3 protein is CASSLDRLAGWRRVHNEQFL. In DNA form, the CDR3 reads TGTGCCAGCAGCCTAGATAGACTAGCGGGGTGGAGGAGGGTGCACAATGAGCAGTTCTTA.

Details on this clonotype: A much larger clone differs by one base, so this may be a read error. The V and J genes are TRBV10-1 and TRBJ2-1; the match to TRBD2 covers 11 bases. Germline lookup yields CDR1 WNHNN and CDR2 SYGVQD (reference sequence). CDR3 size: 15 residues. The CDR3 coding sequence is TGCGCCAGCAGTGAGTCGGTAGCGGGAGGGAATGATCAGTTCTTC. It yields the protein CASSESVAGGNDQFF.

The V gene is TRBV10-3, the J gene TRBJ2-5, with TRBD1 matching over 9 bases. V was pared by 6 bases and J by 5 bases, with 7 bases of the junction left unmatched. Germline V gene data show CDR1 as ENHRY and CDR2 as SYGVKD. The CDR3 contains 14 residues. In DNA form, the CDR3 reads TGTGCCATCAGCCAATCGGGACAGGGTGAGACCCAGTACTTC. Its translation is CAISQSGQGETQYF.

As regards this clonotype: The junction differs from germline at one of its ends, possibly a read error. The chain links TRBV5-5 to TRBJ2-1; D is possibly TRBD1 or TRBD2 (5 bases each). Germline V gives CDR1 SGHKS, CDR2 YYEKEE (reference sequence). The CDR3 spans 13 residues. The CDR3: CASGLGAYNEQFF. CDR3 sequence (DNA): TGTGCCAGCGGCTTGGGGGCCTACAATGAGCAGTTCTTC.

The sample holds a few counts of this clonotype. The rearrangement links TRBV13 to TRBJ2-3, with 11 bases that match TRBD2. CDR3 length equals 21 residues. V shed 4 bases, J shed 2 bases, and the junction held 20 bases outside the gene matches. Germline CDR1 and CDR2: PRHDT and FYEKMQ (reference sequence). CDR3 sequence: CASSYYPGLADPAPNTDTQYF. CDR3 bases: TGTGCCAGCAGCTACTACCCGGGACTAGCGGACCCCGCGCCTAACACAGATACGCAGTATTTT.

In the case of this clonotype: A junction end diverges from the germline sequence, so it may reflect a read error. The chain uses TRBV5-1 and TRBJ2-7, with D unresolved. The CDR3 has 11 residues. Germline V CDR1 and CDR2: SGHRS, YFSETQ. This CDR3 is CASSSTYEEYF. DNA of the CDR3: TGCGCCAGCAGCTCCACCTACGAGGAGTACTTC.

This clonotype was observed a handful of times. The chain combines TRBV12-3 or TRBV12-4 with TRBJ2-7; D is perhaps TRBD1 or TRBD2 (7 bases each). There are 15 residues in the CDR3. V dropped 3 bases and J dropped 9 bases, with 21 bases sitting between them. CDR3 amino acids: CASSFRRQGLLGQYF. The DNA of the CDR3 is TGTGCCAGCAGTTTTAGGAGACAGGGACTACTCGGGCAGTACTTC.

In this sample, this clonotype turned up a few times. The V gene is TRBV6-1, the J gene TRBJ2-7; D not certain. The CDR3 has 16 residues. The V gene lost 4 bases and the J gene lost 7 bases, with 23 bases spanning the gap. Germline CDR1 reads MNHNS; CDR2 reads SASEGT. DNA of the CDR3: TGTGCCAGCAGTGCCCGCAGATCCGGGCTCCAAGTGGAGCAGTACTTC. This gives the protein CASSARRSGLQVEQYF.

Comment on this clonotype: It may be a read error: a sequence one base away is much more abundant. V usage is TRBV29-1 and J usage is TRBJ2-3; D might be TRBD1 (6 bases). CDR1 is SQVTM and CDR2 is ANQGSEA in the germline V gene. The CDR3 length is 14 residues. The V gene lost 6 bases and the J gene lost 3 bases, with 16 bases spanning the gap. The CDR3 bases are TGCAGCGTCCGGGACACATTGGGTACAGATACGCAGTATTTT. This gives the protein CSVRDTLGTDTQYF.

This clonotype was counted a few times. V usage is TRBV4-1 and J usage is TRBJ1-2; D uncertain. Trimming took off 5 bases at V and 6 bases at J, with 10 bases between the two ends. CDR1 and CDR2 from the germline V gene are MGHRA and YSYEKL. There are 12 residues in the CDR3. The CDR3 bases are TGCGCCAGCAGCAGTACCGTGGATGGCTACACCTTC. This encodes CASSSTVDGYTF.

CDR3 region: CAISEQGQETQYF. For the CDR3, the DNA is TGTGCCATCAGTGAGCAGGGCCAAGAGACCCAGTACTTC. The gene calls are TRBV10-3 and TRBJ2-5, with D possibly matching TRBD1 (5 bases). The germline gives CDR1 ENHRY, CDR2 SYGVKD. Deletions cut 2 bases from V and 1 base from J, with 5 bases between. The CDR3 loop spans 13 amino acids.

This clonotype has a handful of counts. The chain carries TRBV28 and TRBJ2-1; perhaps TRBD1 as D (5 bases). Germline V CDR1 and CDR2: MDHEN, SYDVKM. V was trimmed by 5 bases and J by 4 bases, leaving 12 bases between them. This CDR3 has 14 amino acids. The CDR3 nucleotides read TGTGCCAGCAGTATCAGACAGCGTTACAATGAGCAGTTCTTC. The encoded protein is CASSIRQRYNEQFF.

This clonotype was recorded many times. The chain couples TRBV6-2 or TRBV6-3 to TRBJ2-1, with D possibly being TRBD2 (6 bases). V lost 2 bases and J lost 12, with 8 bases in between. This CDR3 contains 11 residues. Germline V gene data show CDR1 as MNHEY and CDR2 as SVGEGT. CDR3 DNA: TGTGCCAGCAGTTACGGGCGGGGGCAGTTCTTC. It specifies CASSYGRGQFF.